These 27 T cell receptor beta chains came from one sample sequenced in a study of control samples from healthy donors and cancer patients. Repertoires were generated with immunoSEQ multiplex PCR, while TCRdb's copy carries only in-frame clones and drops some. The table shows about 180,000 clones, with around 94% occurring only once. The sequencing sample was made of blood. These receptors all stem from a man under 40 in good health.

The chain carries TRBV27 and TRBJ2-1, with 7 bases matching TRBD2. V shed 3 bases and J 4 bases; nucleotides not matched to a gene: 6. The V gene's germline CDR1 is MNHEY and CDR2 SMNVEV (reference sequence). This CDR3 has 15 residues. The CDR3 sequence is CASSFLGGEYNEQFF. DNA of the CDR3: TGTGCCAGCAGTTTCCTTGGGGGGGAGTACAATGAGCAGTTCTTC.

The chain couples TRBV30 to TRBJ2-7; 10 bases fit TRBD1. The V segment lost 0 bases and the J segment 2 bases; nucleotides outside the gene matches: 10. The CDR3 spans 17 residues. CDR1 and CDR2 from the germline V gene are GTSNPN and SVGIG (reference sequence). CDR3 DNA: TGTGCCTGGAGTGTACTCCGGGGGACAGGGGACGCCTACGAGCAGTACTTC. Translated, it gives CAWSVLRGTGDAYEQYF.

The chain recombines TRBV2 with TRBJ2-3, with a tentative D call TRBD2 (6 bases). Germline assignment: CDR1 SNHLY and CDR2 FYNNEI. V was trimmed by 4 bases and J by 2 bases, leaving 10 bases between them. The CDR3 has 14 residues. In DNA, the CDR3 is TGTGCCAGCAGTGGCGGGGTAACCACAGATACGCAGTATTTT. Residues: CASSGGVTTDTQYF.

Comments on this clone: Other DNA variants within this sample encode the same CDR3. V usage is TRBV2 and J usage is TRBJ1-1; D unresolved. Germline V gene sequence: CDR1 SNHLY, CDR2 FYNNEI. The CDR3 loop spans 11 amino acids. Trimming took 0 bases from V and 10 from J, leaving 6 bases between them. CDR3: CASSEAMLAFF. In DNA, the CDR3 is TGTGCCAGCAGTGAAGCAATGTTAGCTTTCTTT.

This clone was seen once. The chain recombines TRBV5-6 with TRBJ1-2, with 7 bases matching TRBD1. After removal of 4 bases from V and 7 bases from J, the junction contained 10 bases not matched to a gene. This CDR3 is built from 14 residues. CDR1 and CDR2 from the germline V gene are SGHDT and YYEEEE. CDR3 DNA: TGTGCCAGCAGCACACGTGGGACAGCGGCTGGCTACACCTTC. Protein sequence: CASSTRGTAAGYTF. The full variable domain, its missing parts supplied by reference TRBV5-6 and TRBJ1-2, is DAGVTQSPTHLIKTRGQQVTLRCSPKSGHDTVSWYQQALGQGPQFIFQYYEEEERQRGNFPDRFSGHQFPNYSSELNVNALLLGDSALYLCASSTRGTAAGYTFGSGTRLTVV.

V gene TRBV5-4 combines with J gene TRBJ2-1; a weak D match, TRBD1 (5 bases). Looked up from germline, CDR1 is SGHNT and CDR2 is YYREEE (reference sequence). V was pared by 5 bases and J by 9 bases, with 12 bases between. The CDR3 spans 12 residues. In DNA form, the CDR3 reads TGTGCCAGCAGTAAAGGGGCGGTTGAGCAGTTCTTC. It specifies CASSKGAVEQFF.

The chain uses TRBV27 and TRBJ1-4; D unresolved. The germline CDR1 and CDR2 sequences are MNHEY and SMNVEV (reference sequence). The CDR3 runs to 14 residues. V shed 3 bases and J shed 2 bases, with 7 bases lying between them. The CDR3: CASSFRQTNEKLFF. The CDR3 coding sequence is TGTGCCAGCAGTTTCAGGCAGACTAATGAAAAACTGTTTTTT.

This chain joins TRBV19 and TRBJ1-1, with a weak D call TRBD1 (5 bases). Germline V lookup: CDR1 LNHDA, CDR2 SQIVND (reference sequence). Trimming cost V 10 bases and J 0 bases, with 18 bases left between them. CDR3 length equals 15 residues. CDR3 DNA: TGTGCCACCATACGCCCAGGGTCCCTGAACACTGAAGCTTTCTTT. This sequence encodes CATIRPGSLNTEAFF.

The chain combines TRBV7-2 with TRBJ2-1; TRBD2 agrees at 10 bases. V shed 7 bases, J shed 4 bases, and the junction held 4 bases outside the gene matches. Germline V CDR1 and CDR2: SGHTA, FQGNSA. The CDR3 sequence is 14 residues long. CDR3 bases: TGTGCCAGCAAGGAGCGGGGGGGATACAATGAGCAGTTCTTC. It encodes CASKERGGYNEQFF.

This chain uses TRBV5-4 with TRBJ1-1; D ambiguous. V was cut by 0 bases and J by 1 base, with 10 bases left in between. Germline V gene data show CDR1 as SGHNT and CDR2 as YYREEE (reference sequence). CDR3 size: 15 residues. The CDR3 DNA sequence: TGTGCCAGCAGCTTGGGGCCGGATAAGAACACTGAAGCTTTCTTT. Translation: CASSLGPDKNTEAFF.

This chain uses TRBV6-5 with TRBJ1-6, with TRBD1 as a possible D gene (5 bases). From germline, CDR1 is MNHEY and CDR2 SVGAGI. V shed 11 bases and J shed 6 bases, with 17 bases lying between them. The CDR3 is made up of 14 amino acids. CDR3 in amino acids: CASGGGSLNSPLHF. CDR3 nucleotides: TGTGCCTCTGGGGGTGGCAGTCTTAATTCACCCCTCCACTTT.

This clone was seen once. This sequence joins TRBV7-9 and TRBJ1-1, with D perhaps matching TRBD1 (5 bases). The CDR3 extends over 17 amino acids. The V and J ends lost 0 bases and 1 base respectively, with 15 bases between them. Germline V CDR1 and CDR2: SEHNR, FQNEAQ (reference sequence). The CDR3 protein is CASSLAVGAGRNTEAFF. CDR3 bases: TGTGCCAGCAGCTTAGCCGTCGGCGCAGGGCGGAACACTGAAGCTTTCTTT.

The rearrangement joins TRBV2 to TRBJ1-5, with unresolved D. The CDR3 is made up of 18 amino acids. Looked up from germline, CDR1 is SNHLY and CDR2 is FYNNEI. Trimming took 0 bases from V and 1 from J, leaving 16 bases between them. The CDR3 loop reads CASSEALLLGQSNQPQHF. The CDR3 DNA reads as TGTGCCAGCAGTGAAGCGCTTCTACTAGGGCAGAGCAATCAGCCCCAGCATTTT.

This clone was observed a single time. V gene TRBV11-2 combines with J gene TRBJ2-7; 15 nucleotides match TRBD2. The V gene end was trimmed by 6 bases and the J gene end by 2 bases; junction bases not matched to a gene: 11. The CDR3 has 18 residues. Germline CDR1 and CDR2: SGHAT and FQNNGV. The CDR3 nucleotides read TGTGCCAGCAGTCCAGGACTAGCGGGAGGGACAAGTCCCTACGAGCAGTACTTC. Encoded protein: CASSPGLAGGTSPYEQYF. The full variable domain, its missing parts supplied by reference TRBV11-2 and TRBJ2-7, is EAGVAQSPRYKIIEKRQSVAFWCNPISGHATLYWYQQILGQGPKLLIQFQNNGVVDDSQLPKDRFSAERLKGVDSTLKIQPAKLEDSAVYLCASSPGLAGGTSPYEQYFGPGTRLTVT.

This sequence joins TRBV5-8 and TRBJ1-2; 7 bases fit TRBD1. Germline trimming cut 3 bases from V and 4 bases from J; bases unmatched to any gene: 9. The length of the CDR3 is 15 residues. Germline V CDR1 and CDR2: SGHTS, YDEGEE. CDR3 in amino acids: CASSSRTGSAYGYTF. CDR3 DNA sequence: TGTGCCAGCAGCTCCCGGACAGGCTCGGCCTATGGCTACACCTTC.

The chain couples TRBV9 to TRBJ1-1; unclear D gene. This CDR3 has 15 residues. CDR1 and CDR2 from the germline V gene are SGDLS and YYNGEE. V was clipped by 0 bases and J by 0 bases, with 9 bases between them. CDR3 DNA: TGTGCCAGCAGCGTAGCGGCAGGCATGAACACTGAAGCTTTCTTT. It codes for CASSVAAGMNTEAFF.

V and J are TRBV18 and TRBJ2-5, with TRBD2 matching over 8 bases. Germline CDR1 and CDR2: KGHSH and LQKENI. The CDR3 loop spans 14 amino acids. The ends lost 3 bases at V and 5 bases at J; junction bases unmatched: 5. The CDR3 spells CASSPRAGEETQYF. The DNA of the CDR3 is TGTGCCAGCTCACCCAGAGCGGGGGAGGAGACCCAGTACTTC.

V gene TRBV2 combines with J gene TRBJ1-5, with 7 nucleotides matching TRBD1. V was clipped by 5 bases and J by 4 bases; unmatched bases: 5. This CDR3 region has 14 residues. Germline V gene data show CDR1 as SNHLY and CDR2 as FYNNEI. CDR3 sequence: CASSIDRANQPQHF. CDR3 coding DNA: TGTGCCAGCAGTATAGACAGGGCTAATCAGCCCCAGCATTTT.

This chain connects TRBV27 to TRBJ1-5, with D possibly being TRBD1 (5 bases). The CDR3 covers 15 residues. Trimming pared 5 bases from V and 7 bases from J, leaving 18 bases between. CDR1 and CDR2 (germline): MNHEY, SMNVEV (reference sequence). The CDR3 reads CASSPTGTSGQPQHF. The CDR3 bases are TGTGCCAGCAGTCCCACCGGGACTAGCGGGCAGCCCCAGCATTTT.

The CDR3 loop is CASSNMQQSSYNSPLHF. CDR3 nucleotide sequence: TGTGCCAGCAGCAATATGCAGCAAAGCTCCTATAATTCACCCCTCCACTTT. V is TRBV21-1 and J is TRBJ1-6. TRBV21-1 is marked as a pseudogene. The CDR3 is made up of 17 amino acids.

The gene calls are TRBV4-1 and TRBJ1-2; TRBD1 matches at 8 bases. CDR1 MGHRA and CDR2 YSYEKL come from the germline V gene. J was trimmed by 7 bases and V by 2 bases; bases with no gene match: 12. The CDR3 length is 16 residues. In DNA, the CDR3 is TGCGCCAGCAGCCAACCCCGACAGGGGCGGGTAGGTGGCTACACCTTC. The encoded protein is CASSQPRQGRVGGYTF.

The chain employs TRBV6-1 and TRBJ1-6; D unclear. CDR3 length equals 15 residues. The ends were cut back, 1 base at V and 1 base at J, with 5 bases in the middle. Germline CDR1 and CDR2: MNHNS and SASEGT. CDR3: CASSEEGSYNSPLHF. In DNA, the CDR3 is TGTGCCAGCAGTGAAGAGGGTTCCTATAATTCACCCCTCCACTTT.

The chain recombines TRBV20-1 with TRBJ2-7; 14 bases line up with TRBD2. Germline CDR1 DFQATT, CDR2 SNEGSKA (reference sequence). There are 20 residues in the CDR3. V lost 3 bases and J lost 7; bases outside the gene matches: 23. CDR3 sequence reads: CSASPLPGLAGAVPGSEQYF. The CDR3 bases are TGCAGTGCTAGTCCCCTCCCGGGACTAGCGGGGGCCGTTCCGGGAAGTGAGCAGTACTTC.

This chain links TRBV9 with TRBJ2-5, with D possibly matching TRBD2 (5 bases). This CDR3 has 14 residues. The V end was cut by 4 bases, the J end by 5 bases, with 15 bases between. Germline V gene data show CDR1 as SGDLS and CDR2 as YYNGEE. CDR3 sequence: CASSTTGSRETQYF. The DNA for the CDR3 is TGTGCCAGCAGCACTACGGGGTCCCGGGAGACCCAGTACTTC. The complete variable domain, with remaining parts taken from reference TRBV9 and TRBJ2-5, reads DSGVTQTPKHLITATGQRVTLRCSPRSGDLSVYWYQQSLDQGLQFLIQYYNGEERAKGNILERFSAQQFPDLHSELNLSSLELGDSALYFCASSTTGSRETQYFGPGTRLLVL.

The J gene is TRBJ2-7, the V gene TRBV6-6; possible D gene TRBD2, 5 bases. Per the germline V gene, CDR1 is MNHNY and CDR2 is SVGAGI (reference sequence). This CDR3 spans 14 amino acids. Trimming stripped 5 bases from V and 5 bases from J, with 16 bases between. The chain's CDR3 is CASSDGVIVHEQYF. Written as DNA, the CDR3 is TGTGCCAGCAGTGACGGGGTAATAGTCCACGAGCAGTACTTC.

The rearrangement joins TRBV3-1 (or the pseudogene TRBV3-2) to TRBJ1-2, with no clear D. Looked up from germline, CDR1 is LGHDT and CDR2 is YNNKEL (reference sequence). Trimming removed 0 bases from V and 0 bases from J, with 14 bases in between. CDR3 length: 17 residues. The CDR3 nucleotides read TGTGCCAGCAGCCAAGATCTTAGGAGCATAGCTAACTATGGCTACACCTTC. Its protein product is CASSQDLRSIANYGYTF.

This clone was seen more than once but under ten times. The chain employs TRBV3-1 (or the pseudogene TRBV3-2) and TRBJ2-7; TRBD2 matches at 11 bases. The CDR3 has 15 amino acids. J lost 3 bases, V lost 4 bases, and 5 bases had no gene match. Germline V gene lookup returns CDR1 LGHDT and CDR2 YNNKEL (reference sequence). The CDR3 spells CASSRISGGGYEQYF. The CDR3 bases are TGTGCCAGCAGCCGGATTAGCGGGGGGGGCTACGAGCAGTACTTC.